This T cell receptor (beta chain) was found in a study of T-cell memory formation after mild COVID-19. Across the study: Largely, TCR clusters stayed within a single donor.

This clonotype was picked up many times. TCRdb independently ran MiXCR on the 5' RACE reads; one entry per CDR3 protein. The sample has 250,000 to 300,000 distinct CDR3 sequences, 7.5% to 9.5% seen once. The sample comprised PBMCs or a T cell subset sorted from them (not recorded which). The source of this sequence is a man between 18 and 29 years old who had mild COVID-19 (a few samples of this study predate the infection). Cell type and time point are not known.

The CDR3 loop is CASNSGPSTDTQYF. The CDR3 DNA reads TGTGCCAGCAATAGCGGGCCCAGCACAGATACGCAGTATTTT. The V call is TRBV2, the J call TRBJ2-3; 7 nucleotides match TRBD2. Germline loops: CDR1 SNHLY, CDR2 FYNNEI. This CDR3 contains 14 residues. The J segment lost 0 bases and the V segment lost 7 bases, leaving 4 bases of the junction unmatched.